This T cell receptor beta chain was observed in a study of blood T cells in healthy people across ages. Study-level findings and limits: PBMCs went unsorted, and a conclusive naive versus antigen-experienced comparison was therefore prevented. Across the age range, TCR beta diversity per million T cells fell in a roughly linear way.

This clonotype was counted only a few times. The target antigen is unknown. The second PCR ran about 6 to 11 cycles with a sample-barcoded 5' primer and J-beta primers. Per-sample output comprised a minimum of 2.5 million paired-end reads containing CDR3. TCRdb recomputed calls from the 5' RACE reads with MiXCR, one row per CDR3 protein. The profile shows over 1,500,000 distinct CDR3 sequences, roughly 43% of them singletons. Trimming shortened V by 1 base and J by 8 bases, and 17 bases separated the two germline ends. Germline CDR1 reads SGHTA; CDR2 reads FQGNSA. The CDR3 is 15 residues long. The sample comprised blood. V gene TRBV7-2 combines with J gene TRBJ1-1; D unclear. The sequence was obtained from a human donor in good health. The DNA for the CDR3 is TGTGCCAGCAGCTTAGGAGGACGGGGAATGGGAGAAGCTTTCTTT. This encodes CASSLGGRGMGEAFF.